Following are 6 T cell receptor beta chains from one sample sequenced in a study of blood T cell repertoires in COVID-19. Measured with immunoSEQ multiplex PCR; TCRdb has only the in-frame clones, and not every one. The sample lists hundreds of thousands of clones, approximately 77% occurring once. Sequenced material: peripheral blood. These receptor sequences come from an elderly woman with acute or convalescent COVID-19.

The chain employs TRBV29-1 and TRBJ2-7; no firm D call. The CDR3 spans 14 residues. The germline CDR1 and CDR2 sequences are SQVTM and ANQGSEA. Trimming pared 4 bases from V and 1 base from J, leaving 14 bases between. CDR3 residues: CSVGPRSRSYEQYF. In nucleotides, the CDR3 is TGCAGCGTTGGCCCCCGTAGCCGATCCTACGAGCAGTACTTC.

The chain employs TRBV7-8 and TRBJ1-2; a possible D gene is TRBD1 (5 bases). CDR1 is SGHVS, CDR2 FQNEAQ, per germline. The V end was cut by 0 bases, the J end by 8 bases, with 13 bases between. There are 14 residues in the CDR3. CDR3 nucleotides: TGTGCCAGCAGCTTAGCTGGCCAGGGTGGCGGCTACACCTTC. It translates to CASSLAGQGGGYTF. Supplemented by reference TRBV7-8 and TRBJ1-2, the full variable domain reads GAGVSQSPRYKVAKRGQDVALRCDPISGHVSLFWYQQALGQGPEFLTYFQNEAQLDKSGLPSDRFFAERPEGSVSTLKIQRTQQEDSAVYLCASSLAGQGGGYTFGSGTRLTVV.

The chain combines TRBV15 with TRBJ1-4; 7 bases are shared with TRBD1. The ends lost 0 bases at V and 4 bases at J; junction bases unmatched: 11. The CDR3 is made up of 18 amino acids. Germline assignment: CDR1 LNHNV and CDR2 YYDKDF (reference sequence). Written as DNA, the CDR3 is TGTGCCACCAGCAGAGATCCCCAAACAGGGGCGCTTAATGAAAAACTGTTTTTT. It yields the protein CATSRDPQTGALNEKLFF.

V usage is TRBV5-4 and J usage is TRBJ1-1, with D tentatively TRBD1 (5 bases). This CDR3 contains 12 residues. V gave up 3 bases and J gave up 3 bases, with 6 bases separating them. From germline, CDR1 is SGHNT and CDR2 YYREEE (reference sequence). The CDR3 nucleotides are TGTGCCAGCAGCTGGGGCCACACTGAAGCTTTCTTT. This translates into CASSWGHTEAFF. The variable domain in full, with the rest retrieved from reference TRBV5-4 and TRBJ1-1, is ETGVTQSPTHLIKTRGQQVTLRCSSQSGHNTVSWYQQALGQGPQFIFQYYREEENGRGNFPPRFSGLQFPNYSSELNVNALELDDSALYLCASSWGHTEAFFGQGTRLTVV.

J is TRBJ2-2 and V is TRBV2, with a tentative D call TRBD1 (7 bases). Per germline, CDR1 SNHLY and CDR2 FYNNEI. Deletions cut 7 bases from V and 4 bases from J, with 16 bases between. This CDR3 comprises 15 residues. The DNA for the CDR3 is TGTGCCAGCAAAAAGGGGGCAGCGGGCACCGGGGAGCTGTTTTTT. This encodes CASKKGAAGTGELFF.

This chain joins TRBV7-9 and TRBJ1-4, with D perhaps matching TRBD1 (6 bases). Germline CDR1 SEHNR, CDR2 FQNEAQ (reference sequence). This CDR3 spans 14 amino acids. Trimming took off 6 bases at V and 7 bases at J, with 15 bases between the two ends. The chain's CDR3 is CASSLGAEGEKLFF. The CDR3 DNA reads TGTGCCAGCAGTTTGGGGGCGGAAGGTGAAAAACTGTTTTTT.